Given below is one T cell receptor beta chain in context. Its antigen target is currently unknown. No clone much larger than this one lies a single base away; base qualities are absent. V is clipped by 2 bases and J by 5 bases, and the sequence between their germline boundaries is 18 bases long. The germline V gene specifies KGHSH as CDR1 and LQKENI as CDR2. The CDR3 covers 16 residues, taking in both the cysteine and the phenylalanine. This entry keeps only the CDR3 DNA: 48 bases, framed from base 1. In Seattle, one collaborating source enrolled patients while the infection was active and tracked those patients longitudinally over the course of disease. Whole blood was collected in K2EDTA tubes by collaborating institutions according to the institutions' own protocols. For TCRbeta analysis, collaborators shipped samples as frozen whole blood, isolated PBMCs, or DNA extracted from either of those sample types.

TCRbeta CDR3 regions were amplified from genomic DNA using the immunoSEQ Assay, a bias-controlled multiplex PCR. In the authors' own workflow: Within the assay, amplification of reference gene primers was used to estimate how many nucleated cells each sample contained. To quantify the absolute abundance of each unique TCRbeta CDR3 rearrangement, sequence reads were collapsed and filtered. Productive Simpson clonality was computed per sample as the square root of Simpson's diversity index over productive rearrangements. TCRdb obtained this table from immuneACCESS and retained in-frame rearrangements with V and J assigned. These tables miss some clones; where compared with another copy, unresolved V genes account for less than half of the shortfall, and the remainder is unexplained. D and trimming come from the DNA, and the V and J calls and clone size come from that table. The sample records some 200,000 clones, approximately 90% of which are singletons. The ten biggest clones cover about 18% of the sample.

This specimen belongs to a study of blood T cell repertoires in COVID-19 (TCRdb year 2020). Describing the broader study: The collaborator samples originated in the United States, Italy and Spain and spanned the acute and convalescent phases of COVID-19. A de-identified subject ID, COVID-19 status, age in years and sex were almost always included in the sample metadata. Samples were obtained from the ongoing ImmuneRACE study (first 160 participants) and from over 1,000 subjects provided by 6 global collaborators. The repertoires were made available in a free public database intended to serve as a resource for research on the immune response to SARS-CoV-2. The material from the prospective study consisted of cDNA or gDNA derived from T cells, B-cell-depleted T cells, or PBMCs. The dataset comprised deeply sampled blood TCRbeta repertoires from subjects exposed to, actively infected with, or recovered from COVID-19. Where HLA class I and class II types were available, the types were taken from metadata supplied by the sample provider, not from assay-based typing. Broader findings and caveats from the paper: Clinical and demographic metadata were provided uncurated, with the amount varying by source and participant.

Recombination connected TRBV18 to TRBJ2-5; tentative D gene TRBD1, with 5 bases matching. The source of this sequence is a man in his fifties with COVID-19, enrolled during active disease. Sequencing was done on a sample of peripheral blood. This receptor has the CDR3 CASSPFETDFFETQYF. At the DNA level, the sequence is TGTGCCAGCTCACCATTTGAGACAGATTTTTTTGAGACCCAGTACTTC.